This is a list of T cell receptor beta chains from one sample in a study of blood T cell repertoires in COVID-19. Assay used: immunoSEQ multiplex PCR; TCRdb lists only in-frame clones, some missing. The sample has approximately 80,000 clones; about 82% are singletons. Sequencing was done on a sample of peripheral blood. All receptors come from a man aged 50 or older with active COVID-19. The CDR3 runs from the conserved cysteine through the conserved F or W.

TRBJ2-1	TRBV18	CASSTYTGSSYNEQFF
TRBJ2-5	TRBV7-6	CASSSFTGGPLGETQYF
TRBJ1-2	TRBV6-5	CASKGGMYGYTF
TRBJ2-1	TRBV5-1	CASSATGTINEQFF
TRBJ2-2	TRBV2	CASTPGGARNTGELFF
TRBJ1-2	TRBV3-1/TRBV3-2	CASRARDRANYGYTF
TRBJ2-7	TRBV28	CASSSGTGYEQYF
TRBJ2-1	TRBV18	CASSPPGVINNEQFF
TRBJ1-4	TRBV4-1	CASSQDNSEGGREKLFF
TRBJ1-2	TRBV3-1/TRBV3-2	CASSPTGADYGYTF
TRBJ1-2	TRBV10-3	CAISDHTGGRYGYTF
TRBJ2-7	TRBV10-1	CASSEGRRGSYEQYF
TRBJ2-7	TRBV7-9	CASSRGTDHYEQYF
TRBJ1-5	TRBV5-1	CASSLGTGAYQPQHF
TRBJ2-1	TRBV11-3	CASSPSGPLPGSYNEQFF
TRBJ1-2	TRBV2	CASSAEGASGYTF
TRBJ2-6	TRBV5-1	CASSLVPGAGANVLTF
TRBJ1-2	TRBV25-1	CASSDSSGAGGYTF
TRBJ1-5	TRBV18	CASSPPNGEPQHF
TRBJ2-1	TRBV29-1	CSVERASGVYNEQFF
TRBJ2-2	TRBV4-3	CASSQERTSGINTGELFF
TRBJ1-6	TRBV5-4	CASSPRERQVNSPLHF
TRBJ2-1	TRBV12-3/TRBV12-4	CASSLDLGDEQFF
TRBJ2-1	TRBV29-1	CSASTDRGNNEQFF
TRBJ1-1	TRBV30	CAWSVGGAGGTEAFF
TRBJ1-2	TRBV30	CAWFSGRALNYGYTF
TRBJ1-2	TRBV19	CASSIEGTGRYGYTF
TRBJ2-7	TRBV27	CASSPREPYEQYF
TRBJ2-1	TRBV27	CASSLSRPGGYNEQFF
TRBJ2-3	TRBV7-2	CASSSHPAGSTDTQYF
TRBJ2-1	TRBV6-2/TRBV6-3	CASSYSGLASPEQFF
TRBJ1-2	TRBV6-5	CASTDRETYGYTF
TRBJ1-1	TRBV28	CASSFPRTGGTEAFF
TRBJ2-1	TRBV7-2	CASSPISGRAVNEQFF
TRBJ2-1	TRBV19	CASSIGKVSGTHYNEQFF
TRBJ2-7	TRBV19	CATRPEGPPYEQYF
TRBJ1-2	TRBV5-4	CASTASLEDYGYTF
TRBJ1-5	TRBV18	CASSPDRDGNQPQHF
TRBJ1-1	TRBV29-1	CSVWTEVNTEAFF
TRBJ1-5	TRBV19	CASSYGTENQPQHF
TRBJ2-3	TRBV5-3	CARSLREGGYF